One sample yielded the 13 T cell receptor beta chains listed below, sequenced in a study of T cells expressing NK-cell markers (dated by TCRdb to between 2020 and 2021). Libraries were made using 5' RACE. TCRdb names Illumina HiSeq 2000 as the instrument used. After reprocessing by TCRdb, each CDR3 protein sequence is one entry, and no DNA is given. The sample table gives 400,000 to 450,000 distinct CDR3 sequences. The top ten clonotypes cover more than 7% of the sample. Material for sequencing was blood T cells: a sorted CD56 or NKG2C T cell subset, CD4+ or CD8+ T cells, or bulk PBMC T cells (not recorded which). Receptor source: a woman between 18 and 69 years old in good health.

The chain links TRBV18 to TRBJ2-5. This CDR3 contains 14 residues. Germline CDR1 and CDR2: KGHSH and LQKENI. CDR3: CASSPPSGPETQYF.

The V call is TRBV5-4, the J call TRBJ2-2; TCRdb calls TRBD2, which cannot be checked without DNA. From germline, CDR1 is SGHNT and CDR2 YYREEE (reference sequence). This CDR3 region has 19 residues. This chain's CDR3 is CASSYGTSGRRMNTGELFF.

The rearrangement links TRBV19 to TRBJ2-1; the TRBD1 assignment by TCRdb is unverifiable without DNA. The CDR3 runs to 12 residues. Looked up from germline, CDR1 is LNHDA and CDR2 is SQIVND (reference sequence). The CDR3 here is CASSMHPGRVFF.

V and J are TRBV20-1 and TRBJ2-5; TCRdb indicates TRBD2, and absent DNA this call remains unverified. This CDR3 has 13 residues. Germline CDR1 reads DFQATT; CDR2 reads SNEGSKA (reference sequence). CDR3 protein: CSAPSGMQETQYF.

This chain uses TRBV5-8 with TRBJ2-7; TCRdb names TRBD2, which stays unverified in the absence of DNA. Germline loops: CDR1 SGHTS, CDR2 YDEGEE. The CDR3 runs 13 residues. CDR3 region: CASSTRNSYEQYF.

V and J are TRBV5-1 and TRBJ1-1; there is no DNA to check the TCRdb D call of TRBD1. CDR1 is SGHRS and CDR2 is YFSETQ in the germline V gene. The CDR3 covers 13 residues. The CDR3 reads CASSARQLTEAFF.

The V call is TRBV29-1, the J call TRBJ2-5. Germline-derived CDR1 and CDR2 are SQVTM and ANQGSEA. There are 13 residues in the CDR3. The CDR3 sequence is CSVERKVQETQYF.

The J gene is TRBJ1-4, the V gene TRBV27. Per the germline V gene, CDR1 is MNHEY and CDR2 is SMNVEV (reference sequence). The CDR3 sequence is 15 residues long. CDR3 loop: CATVPRGPPNEKLFF.

This chain uses TRBV25-1 with TRBJ1-1; with no DNA, the TCRdb D assignment of TRBD1 cannot be verified. The V gene's germline CDR1 is MGHDK and CDR2 SYGVNS. The CDR3 spans 14 residues. CDR3 sequence reads: CASSEFQGGTEAFF.

This chain uses TRBV5-4 with TRBJ2-5; TCRdb gives TRBD1 as the D gene, but with no DNA this cannot be confirmed. This CDR3 is built from 13 residues. Germline values: CDR1 SGHNT, CDR2 YYREEE (reference sequence). CDR3 loop: CASSRDSQETQYF.

The chain uses TRBV12-3 or TRBV12-4 and TRBJ1-5; TCRdb's D call, TRBD1, is unchecked because there is no DNA. This CDR3 spans 16 amino acids. CDR3 residues: CASSLNTRGSNQPQHF.

The genes are TRBV4-1 and TRBJ2-5; TCRdb gives TRBD1 as the D gene, but with no DNA this cannot be confirmed. The germline V gene has CDR1 MGHRA and CDR2 YSYEKL. The CDR3 is 16 amino acids. The CDR3 sequence is CASSQEQAPYQETQYF.

The rearrangement uses TRBV9 and TRBJ1-6; the TRBD1 assignment by TCRdb is unverifiable without DNA. CDR1 and CDR2 (germline): SGDLS, YYNGEE. This CDR3 is 14 amino acids long. The CDR3 is CASSVFRENSPLHF.